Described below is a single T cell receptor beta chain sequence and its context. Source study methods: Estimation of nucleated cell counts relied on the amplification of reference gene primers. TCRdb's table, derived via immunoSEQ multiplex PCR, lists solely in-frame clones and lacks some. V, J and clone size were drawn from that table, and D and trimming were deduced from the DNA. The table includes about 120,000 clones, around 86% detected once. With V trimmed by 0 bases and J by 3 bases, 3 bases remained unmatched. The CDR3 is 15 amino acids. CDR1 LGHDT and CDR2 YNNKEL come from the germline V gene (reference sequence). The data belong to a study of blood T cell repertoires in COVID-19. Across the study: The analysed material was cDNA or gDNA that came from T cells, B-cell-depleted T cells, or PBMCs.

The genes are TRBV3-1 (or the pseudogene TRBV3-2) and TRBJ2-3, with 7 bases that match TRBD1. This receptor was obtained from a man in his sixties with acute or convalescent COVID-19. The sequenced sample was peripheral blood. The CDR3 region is CASSQESGQTDTQYF. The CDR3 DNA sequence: TGTGCCAGCAGCCAAGAGTCGGGACAGACAGATACGCAGTATTTT.